Listed below are T cell receptor beta chains from one sample, sequenced in a study of technical replicates of blood from a few donors. This table comes from immunoSEQ multiplex PCR, and its TCRdb copy is limited to in-frame clones, with some not included. The table shows around 62,000 clones, with 95% to 98% occurring only once. The sequencing input was T cells isolated from PBMCs. Receptors were obtained from a human donor in good health. Each CDR3 is given with its conserved first and last residue. The order of the fields is clone size, D gene, V gene, J gene, CDR3 length, CDR3 DNA, CDR3 protein. A D gene is named only where the DNA matches it firmly. Where a row states a size, it is once, few, many or the class of an expanded clone; other rows omit it.

clone size: .
D gene: .
V gene: TRBV10-3
J gene: TRBJ2-7
CDR3 length: 14
CDR3 DNA: TGTGCCATCAGTGAGTATTCAGGGATTTACGAGCAGTACTTC
CDR3 protein: CAISEYSGIYEQYF

clone size: .
D gene: .
V gene: TRBV6-5
J gene: TRBJ1-2
CDR3 length: 14
CDR3 DNA: TGTGCCAGCAGCAGTATTGACAGATACTATGGCTACACCTTC
CDR3 protein: CASSSIDRYYGYTF

clone size: once
D gene: .
V gene: TRBV6-5
J gene: TRBJ1-4
CDR3 length: 13
CDR3 DNA: TGTGCCAGTAGACCGGGGGTTAATGAAAAACTGTTTTTT
CDR3 protein: CASRPGVNEKLFF

clone size: .
D gene: TRBD2
V gene: TRBV5-1
J gene: TRBJ2-1
CDR3 length: 15
CDR3 DNA: TGCGCCAGCAGCGTAGTAGCGGGATTCTACAATGAGCAGTTCTTC
CDR3 protein: CASSVVAGFYNEQFF

clone size: .
D gene: .
V gene: TRBV30
J gene: TRBJ2-3
CDR3 length: 12
CDR3 DNA: TGTGCCTGGAGTGTAGCCCCGGATACGCAGTATTTT
CDR3 protein: CAWSVAPDTQYF

clone size: .
D gene: .
V gene: TRBV5-8
J gene: TRBJ1-2
CDR3 length: 16
CDR3 DNA: TGTGCCAGCAGCTTGGATAGCAATGGAGCTAACTATGGCTACACCTTC
CDR3 protein: CASSLDSNGANYGYTF

clone size: .
D gene: .
V gene: TRBV15
J gene: TRBJ2-7
CDR3 length: 14
CDR3 DNA: TGTGCCACCAGCAGCTCGGGACTCTCCTACGAGCAGTACTTC
CDR3 protein: CATSSSGLSYEQYF

clone size: .
D gene: .
V gene: TRBV5-4
J gene: TRBJ2-7
CDR3 length: 15
CDR3 DNA: TGTGCCAGCAGCCCGCCTCCTGGCGGGGTCTACGAGCAGTACTTC
CDR3 protein: CASSPPPGGVYEQYF

clone size: .
D gene: .
V gene: TRBV6-5
J gene: TRBJ1-1
CDR3 length: 16
CDR3 DNA: TGTGCCAGCAGTCACTATCTGGAGGTAGCGAGCACTGAAGCTTTCTTT
CDR3 protein: CASSHYLEVASTEAFF

clone size: .
D gene: TRBD2
V gene: TRBV7-9
J gene: TRBJ2-3
CDR3 length: 15
CDR3 DNA: TGTGCCAGCAGCGGTGGACTAGGACTCACAGATACGCAGTATTTT
CDR3 protein: CASSGGLGLTDTQYF

clone size: .
D gene: TRBD1
V gene: TRBV11-2
J gene: TRBJ2-3
CDR3 length: 16
CDR3 DNA: TGTGCCAGCAGCACGGGGACAGAATTCCTTGCAGATACGCAGTATTTT
CDR3 protein: CASSTGTEFLADTQYF

clone size: .
D gene: .
V gene: TRBV2
J gene: TRBJ1-2
CDR3 length: 13
CDR3 DNA: TGTGCCAGCTACCAGACACACGTCTATGGCTACACCTTC
CDR3 protein: CASYQTHVYGYTF

clone size: .
D gene: .
V gene: TRBV6-5
J gene: TRBJ1-2
CDR3 length: 13
CDR3 DNA: TGTGCCAGCAGTACAGGGCCCGGCTACGGCTACACCTTC
CDR3 protein: CASSTGPGYGYTF

clone size: .
D gene: TRBD2
V gene: TRBV7-6
J gene: TRBJ2-3
CDR3 length: 13
CDR3 DNA: TGTGCCAGCAGCTTAGCAGAGCGGGAGAGGCAGTATTTT
CDR3 protein: CASSLAERERQYF

clone size: .
D gene: TRBD1
V gene: TRBV2
J gene: TRBJ1-2
CDR3 length: 17
CDR3 DNA: TGTGCCAGCAGTAAGGGTGGACAGGGAATAAGGCTCTATGGCTACACCTTC
CDR3 protein: CASSKGGQGIRLYGYTF

clone size: .
D gene: .
V gene: TRBV18
J gene: TRBJ1-5
CDR3 length: 15
CDR3 DNA: TGTGCCAGCTCACCCTCGGCGGGGAACAATCAGCCCCAGCATTTT
CDR3 protein: CASSPSAGNNQPQHF

clone size: .
D gene: TRBD2
V gene: TRBV27
J gene: TRBJ2-3
CDR3 length: 16
CDR3 DNA: TGTGCCAGCAGTTTAATAGCGGGAGAGACCACAGATACGCAGTATTTT
CDR3 protein: CASSLIAGETTDTQYF

clone size: .
D gene: TRBD2
V gene: TRBV13
J gene: TRBJ2-1
CDR3 length: 15
CDR3 DNA: TGTGCCAGCAGCCTGACTAGCGGGGGGTACAATGAGCAGTTCTTC
CDR3 protein: CASSLTSGGYNEQFF

clone size: .
D gene: .
V gene: TRBV10-3
J gene: TRBJ2-7
CDR3 length: 16
CDR3 DNA: TGTGCCATCAGTGAGTTAAGCGGACCCAATTCCTACGAGCAGTACTTC
CDR3 protein: CAISELSGPNSYEQYF

clone size: .
D gene: TRBD2
V gene: TRBV6-5
J gene: TRBJ2-3
CDR3 length: 13
CDR3 DNA: TGTGCCAGCAGCCGACTAGCTCTAGATACGCAGTATTTT
CDR3 protein: CASSRLALDTQYF

clone size: .
D gene: TRBD1
V gene: TRBV27
J gene: TRBJ2-7
CDR3 length: 15
CDR3 DNA: TGTGCCAGCAGTATGACAGGGGGCGGTGGCTACGAGCAGTACTTC
CDR3 protein: CASSMTGGGGYEQYF

clone size: .
D gene: .
V gene: TRBV6-5
J gene: TRBJ2-5
CDR3 length: 14
CDR3 DNA: TGTGCCAGCAGTTATGAAACAGACCAAGAGACCCAGTACTTC
CDR3 protein: CASSYETDQETQYF

clone size: .
D gene: .
V gene: TRBV5-1
J gene: TRBJ1-2
CDR3 length: 15
CDR3 DNA: TGCGCCAGCAGGTCGTCGAGGGGGATAAACTATGGCTACACCTTC
CDR3 protein: CASRSSRGINYGYTF

clone size: .
D gene: TRBD2
V gene: TRBV5-1
J gene: TRBJ2-3
CDR3 length: 16
CDR3 DNA: TGCGCCAGCGACCTTCGTGGCGGGAGGGGTACAGATACGCAGTATTTT
CDR3 protein: CASDLRGGRGTDTQYF

clone size: .
D gene: .
V gene: TRBV19
J gene: TRBJ1-5
CDR3 length: 14
CDR3 DNA: TGTGCCAGTAGTATAGTCCGTAGCAATCAGCCCCAGCATTTT
CDR3 protein: CASSIVRSNQPQHF

clone size: .
D gene: TRBD1
V gene: TRBV5-1
J gene: TRBJ2-6
CDR3 length: 15
CDR3 DNA: TGCGCCAGCAGGAGACAGGGTTCTGGGGCCAACGTCCTGACTTTC
CDR3 protein: CASRRQGSGANVLTF

clone size: .
D gene: .
V gene: TRBV25-1
J gene: TRBJ1-3
CDR3 length: 15
CDR3 DNA: TGTGCCAGCAGTGAATTTGTGGGAGCTGGAAACACCATATATTTT
CDR3 protein: CASSEFVGAGNTIYF

clone size: .
D gene: TRBD1
V gene: TRBV5-1
J gene: TRBJ2-2
CDR3 length: 13
CDR3 DNA: TGCGCCAGCAGCCAGACAGGGACCGGGGAGCTGTTTTTT
CDR3 protein: CASSQTGTGELFF

clone size: few
D gene: TRBD1
V gene: TRBV14
J gene: TRBJ2-7
CDR3 length: 14
CDR3 DNA: TGTGCCAGCAGCCAACCGAGACAGGGAGCGGAGCAGTACTTC
CDR3 protein: CASSQPRQGAEQYF

clone size: .
D gene: TRBD1
V gene: TRBV7-9
J gene: TRBJ2-6
CDR3 length: 19
CDR3 DNA: TGTGCCAGCAGCCTACTTCCGGGACAGGGGGCTTCTGGGGCCAACGTCCTGACTTTC
CDR3 protein: CASSLLPGQGASGANVLTF

clone size: .
D gene: .
V gene: TRBV28
J gene: TRBJ1-5
CDR3 length: 13
CDR3 DNA: TGTGCCAGCGTGACAGGTAGTTCCCAGCCCCAGCATTTT
CDR3 protein: CASVTGSSQPQHF

clone size: .
D gene: .
V gene: TRBV6-5
J gene: TRBJ1-2
CDR3 length: 15
CDR3 DNA: TGTGCCAGCAGTTACTCGACGCAGGGGAGCTATGGCTACACCTTC
CDR3 protein: CASSYSTQGSYGYTF

clone size: .
D gene: TRBD1
V gene: TRBV5-6
J gene: TRBJ1-1
CDR3 length: 16
CDR3 DNA: TGTGCCAGCAGCCCGGGACAGGGGGCCCTTAGGGCTGAAGCTTTCTTT
CDR3 protein: CASSPGQGALRAEAFF

clone size: once
D gene: .
V gene: TRBV4-3
J gene: TRBJ1-1
CDR3 length: 15
CDR3 DNA: TGCGCCAGCAGCCAAGAAGCCACCCCGAACACTGAAGCTTTCTTT
CDR3 protein: CASSQEATPNTEAFF

clone size: .
D gene: .
V gene: TRBV7-9
J gene: TRBJ2-6
CDR3 length: 14
CDR3 DNA: TGTGCCAGCAGCCACAGTGGAGGGGCCAACGTCCTGACTTTC
CDR3 protein: CASSHSGGANVLTF

clone size: .
D gene: TRBD1
V gene: TRBV29-1
J gene: TRBJ1-4
CDR3 length: 14
CDR3 DNA: TGCAGCGTTTCTGACAGGGCAACTAATGAAAAACTGTTTTTT
CDR3 protein: CSVSDRATNEKLFF

clone size: .
D gene: TRBD2
V gene: TRBV7-2
J gene: TRBJ2-7
CDR3 length: 16
CDR3 DNA: TGTGCCAGCAGCTTAGTTCCGGGACTAGCGGCGGGAGAGCAGTACTTC
CDR3 protein: CASSLVPGLAAGEQYF

clone size: .
D gene: .
V gene: TRBV28
J gene: TRBJ1-2
CDR3 length: 10
CDR3 DNA: TGTGCCAGCAGTTCGGGGGGCTACACCTTC
CDR3 protein: CASSSGGYTF

clone size: .
D gene: .
V gene: TRBV6-5
J gene: TRBJ1-1
CDR3 length: 15
CDR3 DNA: TGTGCCAGCAGTTACTCGGGGGGGCATGACACTGAAGCTTTCTTT
CDR3 protein: CASSYSGGHDTEAFF

clone size: .
D gene: .
V gene: TRBV11-3
J gene: TRBJ2-7
CDR3 length: 14
CDR3 DNA: TGTGCCAGCAGCTCGCAAGGGACTTCCTACGAGCAGTACTTC
CDR3 protein: CASSSQGTSYEQYF

clone size: .
D gene: .
V gene: TRBV7-3
J gene: TRBJ2-1
CDR3 length: 15
CDR3 DNA: TGTGCCAGCAGCATTAGCTGGAGCTCCTACAATGAGCAGTTCTTC
CDR3 protein: CASSISWSSYNEQFF

clone size: once
D gene: .
V gene: TRBV7-7
J gene: TRBJ2-7
CDR3 length: 13
CDR3 DNA: TGTGCTAGCAGCTTAGATGGGCCACGGGAGCAGTACTTC
CDR3 protein: CASSLDGPREQYF

clone size: .
D gene: .
V gene: TRBV18
J gene: TRBJ2-5
CDR3 length: 14
CDR3 DNA: TGTGCCAGCTCACCCCTAGGACAGCAAGAGACCCAGTACTTC
CDR3 protein: CASSPLGQQETQYF

clone size: few
D gene: TRBD1
V gene: TRBV29-1
J gene: TRBJ1-1
CDR3 length: 11
CDR3 DNA: TGCAGCGATAGACAGGGGGCTGTAGCTTTCTTT
CDR3 protein: CSDRQGAVAFF

clone size: .
D gene: .
V gene: TRBV4-3
J gene: TRBJ2-1
CDR3 length: 14
CDR3 DNA: TGCGCCAGCAGCCGGGACGACTGGAGGGCTGAGCAGTTCTTC
CDR3 protein: CASSRDDWRAEQFF

clone size: once
D gene: TRBD1
V gene: TRBV28
J gene: TRBJ2-1
CDR3 length: 16
CDR3 DNA: TGTGCCAGCAGTGAGACAGGGGACCGAGGGTACAATGAGCAGTTCTTC
CDR3 protein: CASSETGDRGYNEQFF

clone size: .
D gene: .
V gene: TRBV9
J gene: TRBJ2-7
CDR3 length: 14
CDR3 DNA: TGTGCCAGCAGCGTAGGATCGGGGGTCCACGAGCAGTACTTC
CDR3 protein: CASSVGSGVHEQYF

clone size: once
D gene: TRBD1
V gene: TRBV5-6
J gene: TRBJ1-4
CDR3 length: 14
CDR3 DNA: TGTGCCAGCAGCTTGGTACAGGGGGGTGAAAAACTGTTTTTT
CDR3 protein: CASSLVQGGEKLFF